The 15 T cell receptor beta chains below come from one sample, sequenced in a study of OX40 agonist ivuxolimab in advanced cancers. The repertoire was sequenced with immunoSEQ multiplex PCR; TCRdb's copy has only in-frame clones and lacks some. The sample lists about 75,000 clones, about 88% seen once, with under 0.4% in the top ten. The sample consisted of CD4+ or CD8+ T cells sorted from blood, taken in a trial of the OX40 agonist ivuxolimab. These receptors were taken from an adult with an advanced solid tumor such as melanoma, head and neck, liver or kidney cancer.

The gene calls are TRBV18 and TRBJ1-2, with D hard to call. Germline V gene lookup returns CDR1 KGHSH and CDR2 LQKENI. V lost 0 bases, J lost 2 bases, and 13 bases lay in between. There are 16 residues in the CDR3. This CDR3 reads CASSPPLVSTNYGYTF. The CDR3 DNA sequence: TGTGCCAGCTCACCACCTTTAGTCAGTACCAACTATGGCTACACCTTC.

Here the CDR3 reads CASSPPTTPTGRTEAFF. CDR3 nucleotides: TGTGCCAGTAGTCCCCCGACTACCCCGACAGGGAGGACTGAAGCTTTCTTT. The chain employs TRBV19 and TRBJ1-1, with 7 bases aligning to TRBD1. V trimming: 5 bases; J trimming: 5 bases; junction bases outside the gene matches: 17. Germline assignment: CDR1 LNHDA and CDR2 SQIVND (reference sequence). The CDR3 has 17 amino acids.

The chain combines TRBV6-5 with TRBJ2-3; possibly TRBD1 for D (6 bases). The CDR3 is 14 amino acids. Germline values: CDR1 MNHEY, CDR2 SVGAGI. Deletions cut 4 bases from V and 2 bases from J, with 10 bases between. In DNA form, the CDR3 reads TGTGCCAGCAGTTCCGGACAGATCACAGATACGCAGTATTTT. As protein: CASSSGQITDTQYF.

The chain uses TRBV18 and TRBJ2-1, with D maybe TRBD2 (7 bases). CDR1 and CDR2 (germline): KGHSH, LQKENI. The CDR3 spans 13 residues. Trimming left V 4 bases short and J 9 bases short, with 13 bases between. The CDR3 nucleotides are TGTGCCAGCTCACAGCGGGACACAAGTGAGCAGTTCTTC. Translating it yields CASSQRDTSEQFF.

The chain recombines TRBV7-9 with TRBJ1-5, with 11 bases lining up with TRBD1. The length of the CDR3 is 14 residues. CDR1 SEHNR and CDR2 FQNEAQ come from the germline V gene (reference sequence). V lost 5 bases to trimming and J lost 6 bases; unmatched junction nucleotides: 3. The CDR3 nucleotides are TGTGCCAGCAGCCCCGGGACAGGGGGTCAGCCCCAGCATTTT. Its protein is CASSPGTGGQPQHF.

The V call is TRBV19, the J call TRBJ2-3, with D perhaps assigned TRBD1 or TRBD2 (5 bases each). CDR1 and CDR2 (germline): LNHDA, SQIVND (reference sequence). The CDR3 is 14 residues long. V was cut by 3 bases and J by 2 bases, with 9 bases left in between. This CDR3 is CASSMSGTTDTQYF. Written as DNA, the CDR3 is TGTGCCAGTAGTATGTCCGGGACCACAGATACGCAGTATTTT.

This chain uses TRBV7-2 with TRBJ1-4; D unclear. Germline-derived CDR1 and CDR2 are SGHTA and FQGNSA. This CDR3 comprises 13 residues. Deletions cut 5 bases from V and 0 bases from J, with 4 bases between. This CDR3 is CASSRATNEKLFF. In DNA form, the CDR3 reads TGTGCCAGCAGCCGTGCAACTAATGAAAAACTGTTTTTT.

V usage is TRBV11-2 and J usage is TRBJ2-3; D is possibly TRBD2 (5 bases). V lost 3 bases and J 1 base, leaving 8 bases between the germline ends. CDR3 length equals 14 residues. From germline, CDR1 is SGHAT and CDR2 FQNNGV. In nucleotides, the CDR3 is TGTGCCAGCAGCTTCTCAGCGGGCACAGATACGCAGTATTTT. Translated, it gives CASSFSAGTDTQYF.

V is TRBV7-2 and J is TRBJ1-2; unclear D gene. The V and J ends lost 0 bases and 4 bases respectively, with 9 bases between them. This CDR3 spans 14 amino acids. Germline CDR1 SGHTA, CDR2 FQGNSA. The CDR3 DNA reads as TGTGCCAGCAGCTTAGCCCGGCAGAGCTATGGCTACACCTTC. Amino acids: CASSLARQSYGYTF.

V and J are TRBV5-1 and TRBJ1-3, with D uncertain. Germline V gene lookup returns CDR1 SGHRS and CDR2 YFSETQ. Trimming stripped 5 bases from V and 0 bases from J, with 9 bases between. The CDR3 is 14 amino acids. DNA for the CDR3: TGCGCCAGCAGATTAGGGAGCTCTGGAAACACCATATATTTT. Translating gives CASRLGSSGNTIYF.

V and J are TRBV2 and TRBJ2-7; the D is unclear. Germline lookup yields CDR1 SNHLY and CDR2 FYNNEI. V was pared by 8 bases and J by 5 bases, with 16 bases between. The CDR3 extends over 13 amino acids. CDR3 in amino acids: CASGATWGDEQYF. CDR3 nucleotide sequence: TGTGCCAGCGGAGCTACCTGGGGTGACGAGCAGTACTTC.

The chain has TRBV5-1 and TRBJ2-3, with a possible D match to TRBD1 (6 bases). Trimming cost V 1 base and J 5 bases, with 14 bases left between them. Germline V gene sequence: CDR1 SGHRS, CDR2 YFSETQ. This CDR3 spans 15 amino acids. The DNA for the CDR3 is TGCGCCAGCAGCTTGCGGGACATGAGGGAAGATACGCAGTATTTT. This encodes CASSLRDMREDTQYF. Based on the CDR3 plus reference TRBV5-1 and TRBJ2-3, the full variable domain is KAGVTQTPRYLIKTRGQQVTLSCSPISGHRSVSWYQQTPGQGLQFLFEYFSETQRNKGNFPGRFSGRQFSNSRSEMNVSTLELGDSALYLCASSLRDMREDTQYFGPGTRLTVL.

V gene TRBV2 combines with J gene TRBJ2-7; D call uncertain. Deletions cut 3 bases from V and 0 bases from J, with 12 bases between. CDR1 SNHLY and CDR2 FYNNEI come from the germline V gene. There are 15 residues in the CDR3. In DNA, the CDR3 is TGTGCCAGCAGTGAGGGTCCCCAAGGCTCCTACGAGCAGTACTTC. As protein: CASSEGPQGSYEQYF.

This chain joins TRBV27 and TRBJ2-2; a possible D gene is TRBD1 (6 bases). Trimming left V 1 base short and J 3 bases short, with 12 bases between. CDR1 is MNHEY, CDR2 SMNVEV, per germline (reference sequence). CDR3 length: 16 residues. CDR3 DNA sequence: TGTGCCAGCAGTTTATTAGGGGGATCGGACACCGGGGAGCTGTTTTTT. It specifies CASSLLGGSDTGELFF.

The chain uses TRBV7-2 and TRBJ2-2; D remains ambiguous. The CDR3 runs 13 residues. Germline V gene data show CDR1 as SGHTA and CDR2 as FQGNSA. Deletions cut 5 bases from V and 1 base from J, with 5 bases between. DNA for the CDR3: TGTGCCAGCAGCCCGGGGAACACCGGGGAGCTGTTTTTT. It codes for CASSPGNTGELFF.